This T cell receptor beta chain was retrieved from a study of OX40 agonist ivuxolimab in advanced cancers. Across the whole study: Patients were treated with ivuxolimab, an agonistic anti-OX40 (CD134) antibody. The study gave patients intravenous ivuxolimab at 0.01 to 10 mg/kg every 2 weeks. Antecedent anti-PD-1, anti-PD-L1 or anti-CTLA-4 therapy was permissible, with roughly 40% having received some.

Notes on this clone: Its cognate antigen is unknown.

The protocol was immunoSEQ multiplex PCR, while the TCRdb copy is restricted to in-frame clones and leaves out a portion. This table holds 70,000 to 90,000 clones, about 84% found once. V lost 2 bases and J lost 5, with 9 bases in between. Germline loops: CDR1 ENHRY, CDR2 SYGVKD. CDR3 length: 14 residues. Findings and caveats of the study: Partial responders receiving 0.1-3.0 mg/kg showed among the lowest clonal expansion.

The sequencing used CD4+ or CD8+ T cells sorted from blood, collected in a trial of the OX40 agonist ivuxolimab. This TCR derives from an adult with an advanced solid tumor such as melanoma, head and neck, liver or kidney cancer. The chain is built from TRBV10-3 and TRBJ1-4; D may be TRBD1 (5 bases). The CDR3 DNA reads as TGTGCCATCAGTGAGGACAAGGGGAATGAAAAACTGTTTTTT. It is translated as CAISEDKGNEKLFF.